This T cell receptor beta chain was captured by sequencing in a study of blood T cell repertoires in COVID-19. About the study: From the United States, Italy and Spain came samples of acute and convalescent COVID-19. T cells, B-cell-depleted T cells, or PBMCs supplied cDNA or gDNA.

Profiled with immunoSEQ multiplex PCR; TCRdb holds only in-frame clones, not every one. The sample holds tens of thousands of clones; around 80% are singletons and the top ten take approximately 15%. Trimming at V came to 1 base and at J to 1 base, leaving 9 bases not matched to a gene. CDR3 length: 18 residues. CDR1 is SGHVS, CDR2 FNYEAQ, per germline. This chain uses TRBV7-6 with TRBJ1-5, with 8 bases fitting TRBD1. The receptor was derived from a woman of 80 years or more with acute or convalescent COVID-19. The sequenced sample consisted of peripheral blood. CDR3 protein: CASSLGGGQGWSNQPQHF. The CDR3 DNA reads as TGTGCCAGCAGCTTAGGTGGAGGACAGGGCTGGAGCAATCAGCCCCAGCATTTT.